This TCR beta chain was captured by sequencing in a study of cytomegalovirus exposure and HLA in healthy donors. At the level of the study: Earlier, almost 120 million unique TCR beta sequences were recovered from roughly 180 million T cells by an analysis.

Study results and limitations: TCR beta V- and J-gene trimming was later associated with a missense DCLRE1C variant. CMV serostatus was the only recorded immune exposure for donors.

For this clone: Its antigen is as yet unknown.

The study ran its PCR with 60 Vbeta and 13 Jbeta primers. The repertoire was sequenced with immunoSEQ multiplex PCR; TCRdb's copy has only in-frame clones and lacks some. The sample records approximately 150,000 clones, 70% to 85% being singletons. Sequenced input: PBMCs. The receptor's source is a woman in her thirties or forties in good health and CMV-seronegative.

CDR3 nucleotide sequence: TGTGCCAGCAGTGAAGGCGGCAGGGACTACGAGCAGTACTTC. It codes for CASSEGGRDYEQYF. This sequence joins TRBV6-1 and TRBJ2-7; D may be TRBD1 (5 bases). Trimming removed 1 base at V and 3 bases at J, with 10 bases between. Germline V lookup: CDR1 MNHNS, CDR2 SASEGT. This CDR3 contains 14 residues.